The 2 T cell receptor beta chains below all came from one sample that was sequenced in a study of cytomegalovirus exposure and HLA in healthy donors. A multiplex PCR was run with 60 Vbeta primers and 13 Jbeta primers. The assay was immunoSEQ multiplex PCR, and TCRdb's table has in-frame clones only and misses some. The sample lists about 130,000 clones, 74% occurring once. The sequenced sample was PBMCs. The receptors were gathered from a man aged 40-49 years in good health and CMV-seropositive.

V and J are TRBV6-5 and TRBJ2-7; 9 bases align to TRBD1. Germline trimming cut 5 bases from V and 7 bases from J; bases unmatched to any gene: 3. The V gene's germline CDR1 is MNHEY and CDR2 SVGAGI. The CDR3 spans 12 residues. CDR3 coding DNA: TGTGCCAGCAGTGCCGGGACAGGGGAGCAGTACTTC. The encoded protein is CASSAGTGEQYF.

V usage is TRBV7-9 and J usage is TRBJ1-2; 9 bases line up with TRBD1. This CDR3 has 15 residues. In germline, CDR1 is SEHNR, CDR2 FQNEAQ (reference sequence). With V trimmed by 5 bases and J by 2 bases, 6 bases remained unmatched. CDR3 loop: CASSPGDRVNYGYTF. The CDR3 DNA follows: TGTGCCAGCAGCCCCGGGGACAGGGTAAACTATGGCTACACCTTC. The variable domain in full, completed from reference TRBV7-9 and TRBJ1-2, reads DTGVSQNPRHKITKRGQNVTFRCDPISEHNRLYWYRQTLGQGPEFLTYFQNEAQLEKSRLLSDRFSAERPKGSFSTLEIQRTEQGDSAMYLCASSPGDRVNYGYTFGSGTRLTVV.